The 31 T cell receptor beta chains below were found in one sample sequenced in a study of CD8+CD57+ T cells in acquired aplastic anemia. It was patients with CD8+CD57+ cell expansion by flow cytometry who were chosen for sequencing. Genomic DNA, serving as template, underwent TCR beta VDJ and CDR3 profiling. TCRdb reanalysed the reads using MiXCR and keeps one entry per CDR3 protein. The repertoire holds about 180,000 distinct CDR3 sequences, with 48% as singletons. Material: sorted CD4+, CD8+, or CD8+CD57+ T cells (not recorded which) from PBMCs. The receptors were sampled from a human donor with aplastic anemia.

The CDR3 DNA reads as TGTGCCAGCAGCCCCGACTCTTTCTCTGGAAACACCATATATTTT. It is translated as CASSPDSFSGNTIYF. The chain couples TRBV2 to TRBJ1-3; D uncertain. The germline CDR1 and CDR2 sequences are SNHLY and FYNNEI. Trimming left V 6 bases short and J 0 bases short, with 12 bases between. The CDR3 runs to 15 residues.

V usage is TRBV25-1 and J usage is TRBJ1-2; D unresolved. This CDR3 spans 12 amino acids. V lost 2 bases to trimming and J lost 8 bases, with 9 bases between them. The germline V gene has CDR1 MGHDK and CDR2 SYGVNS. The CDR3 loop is CASSEASFGYTF. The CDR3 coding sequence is TGTGCCAGCAGTGAAGCCTCTTTCGGCTACACCTTC.

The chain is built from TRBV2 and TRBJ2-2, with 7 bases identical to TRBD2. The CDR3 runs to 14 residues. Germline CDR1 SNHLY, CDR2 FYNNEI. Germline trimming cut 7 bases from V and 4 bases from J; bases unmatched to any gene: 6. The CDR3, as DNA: TGTGCCAGCATTATCGCGGGAGTCACCGGGGAGCTGTTTTTT. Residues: CASIIAGVTGELFF.

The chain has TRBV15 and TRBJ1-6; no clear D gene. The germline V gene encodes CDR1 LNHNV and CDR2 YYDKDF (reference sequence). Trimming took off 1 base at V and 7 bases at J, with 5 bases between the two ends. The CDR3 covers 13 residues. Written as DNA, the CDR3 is TGTGCCACCAGCAGAGGAGGGAATTCACCCCTCCACTTT. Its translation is CATSRGGNSPLHF.

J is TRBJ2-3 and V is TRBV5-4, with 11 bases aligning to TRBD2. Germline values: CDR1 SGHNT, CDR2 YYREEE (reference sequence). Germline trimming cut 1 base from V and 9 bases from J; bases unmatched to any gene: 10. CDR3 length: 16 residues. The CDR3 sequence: CASSLRTLAGGETQYF. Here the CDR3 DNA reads TGTGCCAGCAGCTTGAGGACCCTAGCGGGGGGCGAAACGCAGTATTTT.

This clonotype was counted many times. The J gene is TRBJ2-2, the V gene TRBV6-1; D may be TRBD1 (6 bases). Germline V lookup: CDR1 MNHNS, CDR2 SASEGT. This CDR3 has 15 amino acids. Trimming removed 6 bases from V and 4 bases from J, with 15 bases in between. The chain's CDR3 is CASSPGTFGTGELFF. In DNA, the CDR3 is TGTGCCAGCAGCCCCGGGACATTCGGCACCGGGGAGCTGTTTTTT.

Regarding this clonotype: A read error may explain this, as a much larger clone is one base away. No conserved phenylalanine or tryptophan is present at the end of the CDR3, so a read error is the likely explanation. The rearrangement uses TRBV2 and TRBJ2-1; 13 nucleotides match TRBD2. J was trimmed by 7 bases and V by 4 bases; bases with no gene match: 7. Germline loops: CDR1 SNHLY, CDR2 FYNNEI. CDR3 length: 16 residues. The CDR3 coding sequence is TGTGCCAGCAGTGCTACTAGCGGGGGGGCGAGGAATGAGCAGTTCCTC. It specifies CASSATSGGARNEQFL.

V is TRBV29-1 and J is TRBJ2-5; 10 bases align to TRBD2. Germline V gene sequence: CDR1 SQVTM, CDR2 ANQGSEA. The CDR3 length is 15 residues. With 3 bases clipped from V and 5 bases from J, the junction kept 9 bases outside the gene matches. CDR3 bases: TGCAGCGTTGAGAGAACTAGCGGGGTTGGGGAGACCCAGTACTTC. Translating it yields CSVERTSGVGETQYF.

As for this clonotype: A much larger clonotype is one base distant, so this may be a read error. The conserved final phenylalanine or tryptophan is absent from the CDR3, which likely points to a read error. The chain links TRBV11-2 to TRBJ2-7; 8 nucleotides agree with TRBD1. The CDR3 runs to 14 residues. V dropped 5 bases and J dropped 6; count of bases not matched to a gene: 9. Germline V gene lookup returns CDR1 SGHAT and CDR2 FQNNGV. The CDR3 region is CASSPSETGVEQYS. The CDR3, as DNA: TGTGCCAGCAGCCCGTCCGAGACAGGGGTCGAGCAGTACTCC.

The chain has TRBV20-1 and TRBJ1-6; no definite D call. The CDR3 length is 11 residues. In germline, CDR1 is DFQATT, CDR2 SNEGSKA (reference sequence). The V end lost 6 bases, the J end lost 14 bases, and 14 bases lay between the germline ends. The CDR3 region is CSAKGRGSLHF. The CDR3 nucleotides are TGCAGTGCCAAAGGACGCGGTTCCCTCCACTTT.

CDR3 sequence (DNA): TGTGCCAGCAGCGATTTAAGGGGGGGAGGAAACACCATATATTTT. This sequence encodes CASSDLRGGGNTIYF. This sequence joins TRBV7-2 and TRBJ1-3, with a possible D match to TRBD1 (6 bases). The CDR3 contains 15 residues. Between the trimmed V and J ends, which lost 5 bases and 4 bases, there was a span of 15 bases. From germline, CDR1 is SGHTA and CDR2 FQGNSA.

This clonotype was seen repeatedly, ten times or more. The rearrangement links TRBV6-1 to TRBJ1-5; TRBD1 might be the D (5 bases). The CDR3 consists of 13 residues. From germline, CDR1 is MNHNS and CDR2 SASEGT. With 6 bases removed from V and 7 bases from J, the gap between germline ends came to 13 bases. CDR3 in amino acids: CASRDKGTQPQHF. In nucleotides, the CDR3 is TGTGCCAGCAGGGACAAAGGGACCCAGCCCCAGCATTTT.

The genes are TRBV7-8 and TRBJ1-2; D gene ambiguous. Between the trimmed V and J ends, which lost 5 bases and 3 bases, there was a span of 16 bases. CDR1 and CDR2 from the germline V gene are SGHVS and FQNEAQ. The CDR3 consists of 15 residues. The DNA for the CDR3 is TGTGCCAGCAGCCATACAGCAGTCGAAGACTATGGCTACACCTTC. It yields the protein CASSHTAVEDYGYTF.

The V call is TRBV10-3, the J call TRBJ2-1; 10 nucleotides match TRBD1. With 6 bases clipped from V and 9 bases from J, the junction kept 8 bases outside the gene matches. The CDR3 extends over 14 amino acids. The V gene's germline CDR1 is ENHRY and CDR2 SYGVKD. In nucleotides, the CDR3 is TGTGCCATCAGAGCGATGACAGGGGGCAGTGAGCAGTTCTTC. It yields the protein CAIRAMTGGSEQFF.

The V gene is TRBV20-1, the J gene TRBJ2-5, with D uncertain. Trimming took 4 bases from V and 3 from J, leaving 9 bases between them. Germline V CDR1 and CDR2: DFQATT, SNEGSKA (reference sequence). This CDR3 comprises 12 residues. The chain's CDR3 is CSAKTGEETQYF. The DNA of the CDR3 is TGCAGTGCTAAGACCGGTGAAGAGACCCAGTACTTC.

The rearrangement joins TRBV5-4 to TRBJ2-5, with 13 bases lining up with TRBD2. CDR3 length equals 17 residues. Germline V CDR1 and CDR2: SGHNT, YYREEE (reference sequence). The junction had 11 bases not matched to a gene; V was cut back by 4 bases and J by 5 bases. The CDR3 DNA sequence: TGTGCCAGCAGCGCCGGACTAGCGGGGGCCCTGTCGGAGACCCAGTACTTC. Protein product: CASSAGLAGALSETQYF.

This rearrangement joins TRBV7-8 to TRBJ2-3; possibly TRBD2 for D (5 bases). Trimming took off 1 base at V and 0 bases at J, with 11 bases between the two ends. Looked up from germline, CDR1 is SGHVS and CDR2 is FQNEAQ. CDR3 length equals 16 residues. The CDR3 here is CASSLVGDSSTDTQYF. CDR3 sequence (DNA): TGTGCCAGCAGCTTAGTCGGGGATTCTAGCACAGATACGCAGTATTTT.

The CDR3: CSAREDREGFF. In nucleotides, the CDR3 is TGCAGTGCTAGAGAGGACAGGGAGGGTTTCTTT. This chain connects TRBV20-1 to TRBJ1-1; the match to TRBD1 covers 8 bases. After removal of 0 bases from V and 13 bases from J, the junction contained 4 bases not matched to a gene. The CDR3 sequence is 11 residues long. The germline CDR1 and CDR2 sequences are DFQATT and SNEGSKA (reference sequence).

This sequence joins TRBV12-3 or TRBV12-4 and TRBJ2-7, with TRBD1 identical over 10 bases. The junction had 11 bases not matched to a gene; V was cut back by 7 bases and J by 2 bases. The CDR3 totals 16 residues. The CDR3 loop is CASTSSLGQGPYEQYF. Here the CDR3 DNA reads TGTGCCAGCACCAGTAGCCTGGGACAGGGGCCCTACGAGCAGTACTTC.

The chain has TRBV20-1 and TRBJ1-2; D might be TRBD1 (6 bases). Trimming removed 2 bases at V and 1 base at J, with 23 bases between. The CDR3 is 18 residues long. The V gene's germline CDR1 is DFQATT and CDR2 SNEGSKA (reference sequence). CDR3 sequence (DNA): TGCAGTGCTAGACCCTCGGGGGGGCCTCGCCAAATTAACTATGGCTACACCTTC. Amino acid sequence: CSARPSGGPRQINYGYTF.

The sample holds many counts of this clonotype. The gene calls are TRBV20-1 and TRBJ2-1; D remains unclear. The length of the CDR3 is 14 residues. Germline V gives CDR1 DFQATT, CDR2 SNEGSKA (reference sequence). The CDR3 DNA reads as TGCAGGTTGGACCGGTCGGACTCCTACAATGAGCAGTTCTTC. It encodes CRLDRSDSYNEQFF.

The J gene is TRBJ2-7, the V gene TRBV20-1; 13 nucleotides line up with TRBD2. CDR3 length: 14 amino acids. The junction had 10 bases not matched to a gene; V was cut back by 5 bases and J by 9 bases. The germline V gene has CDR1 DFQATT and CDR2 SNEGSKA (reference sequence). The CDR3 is CSALLAGGRGTQYF. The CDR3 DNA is TGCAGTGCTTTACTAGCGGGGGGGCGGGGTACGCAGTACTTC.

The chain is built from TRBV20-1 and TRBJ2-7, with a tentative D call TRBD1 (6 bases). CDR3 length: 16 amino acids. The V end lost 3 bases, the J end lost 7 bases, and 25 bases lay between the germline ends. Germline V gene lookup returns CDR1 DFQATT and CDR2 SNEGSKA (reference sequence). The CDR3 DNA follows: TGCAGTGCTAGCAGGGCCTCGGGACAAGGCTTGTGGGAGCAGTACTTC. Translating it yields CSASRASGQGLWEQYF.

CDR3 DNA sequence: TGTGCCAGCAGGACAGACTACGGAGAAAAACTGTTTTTT. This translates into CASRTDYGEKLFF. The chain uses TRBV7-2 and TRBJ1-4; a weak D match, TRBD1 (5 bases). Looked up from germline, CDR1 is SGHTA and CDR2 is FQGNSA. The CDR3 has 13 residues. Trimming removed 6 bases from V and 8 bases from J, with 13 bases in between. The full variable domain, in which reference TRBV7-2 and TRBJ1-4 provide the parts outside the CDR3, is GAGVSQSPSNKVTEKGKDVELRCDPISGHTALYWYRQSLGQGLEFLIYFQGNSAPDKSGLPSDRFSAERTGGSVSTLTIQRTQQEDSAVYLCASRTDYGEKLFFGSGTQLSVL.

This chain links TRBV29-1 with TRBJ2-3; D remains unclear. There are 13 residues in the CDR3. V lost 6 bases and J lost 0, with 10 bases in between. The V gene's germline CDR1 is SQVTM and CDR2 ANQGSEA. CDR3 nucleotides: TGCAGCGTCGGTGATACTAGCACAGATACGCAGTATTTT. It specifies CSVGDTSTDTQYF.

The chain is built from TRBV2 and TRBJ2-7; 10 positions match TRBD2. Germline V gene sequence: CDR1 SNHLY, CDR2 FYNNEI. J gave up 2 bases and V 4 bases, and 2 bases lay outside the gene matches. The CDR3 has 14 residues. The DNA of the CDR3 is TGTGCCAGCAGTGCCAGCGGGGGGGCCTACGAGCAGTACTTC. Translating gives CASSASGGAYEQYF. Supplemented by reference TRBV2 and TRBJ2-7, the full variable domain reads EPEVTQTPSHQVTQMGQEVILRCVPISNHLYFYWYRQILGQKVEFLVSFYNNEISEKSEIFDDQFSVERPDGSNFTLKIRSTKLEDSAMYFCASSASGGAYEQYFGPGTRLTVT.

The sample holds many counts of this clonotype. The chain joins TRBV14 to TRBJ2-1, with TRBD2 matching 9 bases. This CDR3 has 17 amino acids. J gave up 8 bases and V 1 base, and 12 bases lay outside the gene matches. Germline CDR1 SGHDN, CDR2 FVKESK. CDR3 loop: CASSQGLAGTPFHEQFF. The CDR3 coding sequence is TGTGCCAGCAGCCAAGGGCTAGCGGGGACCCCTTTCCATGAGCAGTTCTTC.

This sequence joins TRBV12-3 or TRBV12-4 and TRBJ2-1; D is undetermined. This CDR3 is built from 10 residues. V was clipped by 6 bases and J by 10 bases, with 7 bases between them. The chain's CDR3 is CASSQREQFF. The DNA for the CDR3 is TGTGCCAGCAGCCAACGGGAGCAGTTCTTC.

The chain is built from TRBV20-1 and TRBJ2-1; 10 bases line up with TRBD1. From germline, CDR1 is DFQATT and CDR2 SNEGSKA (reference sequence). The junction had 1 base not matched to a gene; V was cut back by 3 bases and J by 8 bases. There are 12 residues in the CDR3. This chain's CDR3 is CSARDRGYEQFF. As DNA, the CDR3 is TGCAGTGCTAGGGACAGGGGGTATGAGCAGTTCTTC.

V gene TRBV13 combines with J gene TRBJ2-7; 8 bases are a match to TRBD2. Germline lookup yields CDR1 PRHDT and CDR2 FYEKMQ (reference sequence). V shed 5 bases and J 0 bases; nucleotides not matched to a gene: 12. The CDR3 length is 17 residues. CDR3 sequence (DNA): TGTGCCAGCAGCCGAGTCGGGGGGGCAGAAAACTCCTACGAGCAGTACTTC. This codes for CASSRVGGAENSYEQYF. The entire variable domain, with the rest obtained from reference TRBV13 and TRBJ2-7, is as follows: AAGVIQSPRHLIKEKRETATLKCYPIPRHDTVYWYQQGPGQDPQFLISFYEKMQSDKGSIPDRFSAQQFSDYHSELNMSSLELGDSALYFCASSRVGGAENSYEQYFGPGTRLTVT.

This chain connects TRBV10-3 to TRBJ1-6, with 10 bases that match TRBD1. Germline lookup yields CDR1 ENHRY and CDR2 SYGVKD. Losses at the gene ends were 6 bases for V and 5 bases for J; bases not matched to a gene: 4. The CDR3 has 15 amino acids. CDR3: CAISPGQGNNSPLHF. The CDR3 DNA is TGTGCCATCAGCCCGGGACAGGGGAATAATTCACCCCTCCACTTT.